This record looks at one T cell receptor beta chain sequence and its context. Every PCR was spiked with synthetic TCR analog templates. The data were produced by immunoSEQ multiplex PCR, yet TCRdb's version contains in-frame clones alone and is incomplete. In the table there are tens of thousands of clones, about nine tenths of which are singletons. This entry comes from a study of PD-L1 blockade in urothelial cancer. Study-wide background: Blood underwent analysis 3 weeks (second dose) and 6 weeks after treatment began. A median blood sample held roughly 150,000 T cells and tens of thousands of unique TCRs.

Germline V gene lookup returns CDR1 SGHNT and CDR2 YYREEE (reference sequence). The CDR3 is made up of 15 amino acids. Deletions cut 0 bases from V and 2 bases from J, with 9 bases between. Specimen: PBMCs, collected around atezolizumab (anti-PD-L1) treatment. The V gene is TRBV5-4, the J gene TRBJ1-3; D gene ambiguous. This sequence originates from a woman in her seventies with urothelial cancer. CDR3 coding DNA: TGTGCCAGCAGCTTGGGGGCAGGAACTGGAAACACCATATATTTT. Its protein is CASSLGAGTGNTIYF.